The source of this TCR beta chain is a study of blood T cell repertoires in COVID-19. TCRdb's table, derived via immunoSEQ multiplex PCR, lists solely in-frame clones and lacks some. The table has tens of thousands of clones, 87% seen once. CDR1 is SGHVS and CDR2 is FNYEAQ in the germline V gene. The CDR3 totals 15 residues. Trimming took off 0 bases at V and 3 bases at J, with 8 bases between the two ends. The chain recombines TRBV7-6 with TRBJ2-2; a weak D match, TRBD2 (6 bases). What was sequenced was peripheral blood. The source is a human donor in a cohort sampled during active COVID-19. The CDR3 sequence: CASSLASGYTGELFF. The CDR3 DNA reads TGTGCCAGCAGCTTAGCTAGCGGATACACCGGGGAGCTGTTTTTT.